These 30 T cell receptor beta chains were all obtained from the same sample, sequenced in a study of blood T cell repertoires in COVID-19. Sequencing used immunoSEQ multiplex PCR; TCRdb keeps in-frame clones, though not all of them. This sample has some 150,000 clones; 82% occur once, and the top ten carry over 7.5%. Sequencing was carried out using peripheral blood. Receptor source: a woman between 70 and 85 years old with acute or convalescent COVID-19.

This sequence joins TRBV19 and TRBJ2-3; 7 bases are a match to TRBD2. The CDR3 consists of 11 residues. Germline CDR1 is LNHDA and CDR2 is SQIVND (reference sequence). The trim removed 10 bases at V and 6 bases at J, leaving 4 bases unmatched. The CDR3, as DNA: TGTGCCACCAGGGAGGGGGATACGCAGTATTTT. Protein: CATREGDTQYF.

The chain is built from TRBV3-1 (or the pseudogene TRBV3-2) and TRBJ2-7; TRBD2 agrees at 9 bases. This CDR3 is 16 amino acids long. Per the germline V gene, CDR1 is LGHDT and CDR2 is YNNKEL (reference sequence). Losses at the gene ends were 5 bases for V and 5 bases for J; bases not matched to a gene: 13. The CDR3 DNA sequence: TGTGCCAGCAGCTCCCTAAGTAGGACTAGCGCCGACGAGCAGTACTTC. Its translation: CASSSLSRTSADEQYF.

The J gene is TRBJ2-5, the V gene TRBV7-9, with D tentatively TRBD1 (6 bases). CDR1 is SEHNR, CDR2 FQNEAQ, per germline (reference sequence). Trimming took 1 base from V and 5 from J, leaving 11 bases between them. The CDR3 consists of 14 residues. The CDR3 here is CASSLGVQGETQYF. In DNA, the CDR3 is TGTGCCAGCAGCTTAGGGGTTCAGGGGGAGACCCAGTACTTC.

V is TRBV4-2 and J is TRBJ2-5, with 7 bases fitting TRBD2. V trimming: 3 bases; J trimming: 9 bases; junction bases outside the gene matches: 13. Germline assignment: CDR1 LGHNA and CDR2 YNFKEQ. CDR3 length: 15 amino acids. Written as DNA, the CDR3 is TGTGCCAGCAGCCAGGGTCCCCACGGGGGGTGGGCCCAGTACTTC. Its protein product is CASSQGPHGGWAQYF.

This clone was detected only once. The chain recombines TRBV11-2 with TRBJ1-3; 8 positions match TRBD1. The junction had 6 bases not matched to a gene; V was cut back by 1 base and J by 4 bases. The V gene's germline CDR1 is SGHAT and CDR2 FQNNGV. The CDR3 contains 16 residues. In nucleotides, the CDR3 is TGTGCCAGCAGCTTAGGGGCAGGGGGCTCCGGAAACACCATATATTTT. This gives the protein CASSLGAGGSGNTIYF.

A few counts support this clone. V usage is TRBV19 and J usage is TRBJ2-7; D is uncertain. Trimming removed 4 bases at V and 2 bases at J, with 12 bases between. In germline, CDR1 is LNHDA, CDR2 SQIVND (reference sequence). This CDR3 contains 14 residues. CDR3 sequence (DNA): TGTGCCAGTAGTAAGGTGACAACCACCTACGAGCAGTACTTC. Its protein product is CASSKVTTTYEQYF.

This chain joins TRBV28 and TRBJ2-3, with 9 positions matching TRBD1. With 2 bases clipped from V and 0 bases from J, the junction kept 6 bases outside the gene matches. The germline gives CDR1 MDHEN, CDR2 SYDVKM. The CDR3 spans 17 residues. The CDR3 DNA reads TGTGCCAGCAGTTTAGGAGGGACAGGGTATAGCACAGATACGCAGTATTTT. It translates to CASSLGGTGYSTDTQYF.

V is TRBV5-4 and J is TRBJ2-5, with 11 nucleotides matching TRBD2. Germline V lookup: CDR1 SGHNT, CDR2 YYREEE (reference sequence). The CDR3 extends over 16 amino acids. Losses at the gene ends were 0 bases for V and 2 bases for J; bases not matched to a gene: 3. The CDR3 sequence: CASSLGASGGQETQYF. CDR3 nucleotide sequence: TGTGCCAGCAGCTTGGGGGCTAGCGGGGGGCAAGAGACCCAGTACTTC.

The rearrangement links TRBV5-6 to TRBJ1-3; D not certain. This CDR3 spans 14 amino acids. Trimming shortened V by 2 bases and J by 3 bases, and 9 bases separated the two germline ends. Germline lookup yields CDR1 SGHDT and CDR2 YYEEEE. CDR3 DNA sequence: TGTGCCAGCAGCTTACGGGAAAATGGAAACACCATATATTTT. Amino acid sequence: CASSLRENGNTIYF.

This chain connects TRBV30 to TRBJ1-2; 8 bases fit TRBD1. CDR1 and CDR2 from the germline V gene are GTSNPN and SVGIG (reference sequence). The ends lost 0 bases at V and 5 bases at J; junction bases unmatched: 5. The CDR3 extends over 14 amino acids. As DNA, the CDR3 is TGTGCCTGGAGTGTACACAGGGGGTCTTATGGCTACACCTTC. It specifies CAWSVHRGSYGYTF. Looking up the rest from reference TRBV30 and TRBJ1-2 gives the full variable domain: SQTIHQWPATLVQPVGSPLSLECTVEGTSNPNLYWYRQAAGRGLQLLFYSVGIGQISSEVPQNLSASRPQDRQFILSSKKLLLSDSGFYLCAWSVHRGSYGYTFGSGTRLTVV.

This clone was picked up a small number of times. The gene calls are TRBV7-2 and TRBJ1-1, with a weak D call TRBD1 (5 bases). The CDR3 length is 17 residues. Trimming removed 5 bases from V and 4 bases from J, with 23 bases in between. In germline, CDR1 is SGHTA, CDR2 FQGNSA. The chain's CDR3 is CASSPSGRAVIGTEAFF. The CDR3 DNA reads TGTGCCAGCAGCCCCTCCGGCAGGGCGGTCATCGGCACTGAAGCTTTCTTT.

The rearrangement uses TRBV3-1 (or the pseudogene TRBV3-2) and TRBJ2-5; 7 positions match TRBD2. Germline values: CDR1 LGHDT, CDR2 YNNKEL (reference sequence). With V trimmed by 4 bases and J by 3 bases, 8 bases remained unmatched. The CDR3 consists of 15 residues. The CDR3 DNA reads as TGTGCCAGCAGCCTTGGCGGGGGTACTAAAGAGACCCAGTACTTC. Translation: CASSLGGGTKETQYF.

This clone was seen only a few times. The chain couples TRBV14 to TRBJ2-7; a weak D match, TRBD1 (5 bases). CDR1 is SGHDN, CDR2 FVKESK, per germline. Trimming left V 2 bases short and J 3 bases short, with 8 bases between. CDR3 length: 13 amino acids. CDR3 coding DNA: TGTGCCAGCAGCCAACCAGGGTTCTACGAGCAGTACTTC. Translated, it gives CASSQPGFYEQYF.

This chain connects TRBV6-2 or TRBV6-3 to TRBJ2-1, with 8 positions matching TRBD2. Germline trimming cut 0 bases from V and 4 bases from J; bases unmatched to any gene: 11. In germline, CDR1 is MNHEY, CDR2 SVGEGT. The CDR3 runs 18 residues. CDR3 sequence (DNA): TGTGCCAGCAGTTACTCGATTGTCGTGACTAGCGCATACAATGAGCAGTTCTTC. Residues: CASSYSIVVTSAYNEQFF.

V gene TRBV5-4 combines with J gene TRBJ1-2; D may be TRBD1 (5 bases). V was trimmed by 4 bases and J by 2 bases, leaving 15 bases between them. Germline CDR1 SGHNT, CDR2 YYREEE (reference sequence). The CDR3 runs 15 residues. CDR3 region: CASSPGGSRNYGYTF. DNA of the CDR3: TGTGCCAGCAGCCCGGGGGGTTCAAGGAACTATGGCTACACCTTC. The whole variable domain, filled in from reference TRBV5-4 and TRBJ1-2, reads ETGVTQSPTHLIKTRGQQVTLRCSSQSGHNTVSWYQQALGQGPQFIFQYYREEENGRGNFPPRFSGLQFPNYSSELNVNALELDDSALYLCASSPGGSRNYGYTFGSGTRLTVV.

The chain has TRBV5-1 and TRBJ2-5; a possible D gene is TRBD1 (6 bases). This CDR3 has 15 residues. Germline V gene lookup returns CDR1 SGHRS and CDR2 YFSETQ. V was shortened by 0 bases and J by 5 bases, with 14 bases between the two germline ends. The CDR3 region has the DNA TGCGCCAGCAGCTTGGTTAGCAGGGGCCGTGAGACCCAGTACTTC. It translates to CASSLVSRGRETQYF.

The chain has TRBV2 and TRBJ2-5; D unclear. Trimming shortened V by 2 bases and J by 2 bases, and 9 bases separated the two germline ends. CDR3 length equals 14 residues. The V gene's germline CDR1 is SNHLY and CDR2 FYNNEI. DNA of the CDR3: TGTGCCAGCAGTGAACTGGCAGTGCAAGAGACCCAGTACTTC. Its protein is CASSELAVQETQYF.

This clone has more than one count but fewer than ten. This rearrangement joins TRBV5-1 to TRBJ1-1; 8 positions agree with TRBD1. Germline V lookup: CDR1 SGHRS, CDR2 YFSETQ. This CDR3 contains 15 residues. Trimming took 3 bases from V and 1 from J; bases not matched to a gene: 5. The CDR3 DNA sequence: TGCGCCAGCAGCTATTCCGGGACAGGGAACACTGAAGCTTTCTTT. Translating it yields CASSYSGTGNTEAFF.

The V call is TRBV7-2, the J call TRBJ2-3; 7 bases line up with TRBD1. Germline assignment: CDR1 SGHTA and CDR2 FQGNSA. Losses at the gene ends were 1 base for V and 1 base for J; bases not matched to a gene: 2. The CDR3 contains 15 residues. The CDR3 nucleotides are TGTGCCAGCAGCTTAGAAGGGGGCCGCACAGATACGCAGTATTTT. Protein sequence: CASSLEGGRTDTQYF. The entire variable domain, with the rest obtained from reference TRBV7-2 and TRBJ2-3, is as follows: GAGVSQSPSNKVTEKGKDVELRCDPISGHTALYWYRQSLGQGLEFLIYFQGNSAPDKSGLPSDRFSAERTGGSVSTLTIQRTQQEDSAVYLCASSLEGGRTDTQYFGPGTRLTVL.

The rearrangement joins TRBV9 to TRBJ2-1, with TRBD2 identical over 11 bases. This CDR3 has 17 amino acids. J gave up 7 bases and V 3 bases, and 12 bases lay outside the gene matches. The germline V gene encodes CDR1 SGDLS and CDR2 YYNGEE. This chain's CDR3 is CASSAGSGTSGPNEQFF. CDR3 sequence (DNA): TGTGCCAGCAGCGCCGGATCCGGGACTAGCGGTCCGAATGAGCAGTTCTTC.

The chain couples TRBV7-3 to TRBJ2-2; 7 nucleotides match TRBD1. The CDR3 is 16 residues long. Trimming removed 0 bases from V and 6 bases from J; junction bases left unmatched: 7. CDR1 is SGHTA and CDR2 is FQGTGA in the germline V gene. CDR3 in amino acids: CASSLTRDSGSGELFF. CDR3 nucleotide sequence: TGTGCCAGCAGCTTAACTAGGGACAGCGGCTCCGGGGAGCTGTTTTTT.

The V gene is TRBV19, the J gene TRBJ2-1; 9 bases match TRBD2. The ends lost 10 bases at V and 1 base at J; junction bases unmatched: 8. The CDR3 consists of 15 residues. Germline V gene sequence: CDR1 LNHDA, CDR2 SQIVND (reference sequence). In DNA form, the CDR3 reads TGTGCCACTTCACCGGGACTAGCTTCCTACAATGAGCAGTTCTTC. Protein: CATSPGLASYNEQFF.

The J gene is TRBJ2-1, the V gene TRBV27; D not resolved. Deletions cut 3 bases from V and 0 bases from J, with 9 bases between. The CDR3 runs 15 residues. Germline V gene lookup returns CDR1 MNHEY and CDR2 SMNVEV (reference sequence). CDR3 nucleotide sequence: TGTGCCAGCAGTTTGCGGCAACGCTCCTACAATGAGCAGTTCTTC. Translation gives CASSLRQRSYNEQFF.

The genes are TRBV6-6 and TRBJ1-3; 9 bases align to TRBD1. The CDR3 length is 14 residues. Germline V lookup: CDR1 MNHNY, CDR2 SVGAGI (reference sequence). Unmatched junction bases numbered 5, after V lost 7 bases and J lost 4 bases. The CDR3 sequence is CASTGQGRGNTIYF. Here the CDR3 DNA reads TGTGCCAGCACCGGACAGGGGAGAGGAAACACCATATATTTT.

The gene calls are TRBV19 and TRBJ2-3; unclear D gene. V shed 5 bases and J shed 0 bases, with 12 bases lying between them. CDR3 size: 15 residues. Germline CDR1 is LNHDA and CDR2 is SQIVND (reference sequence). DNA for the CDR3: TGTGCCAGTAGTCCCAATACTCCTAGCACAGATACGCAGTATTTT. Translation gives CASSPNTPSTDTQYF. Together with reference TRBV19 and TRBJ2-3, the CDR3 gives the full variable domain: DGGITQSPKYLFRKEGQNVTLSCEQNLNHDAMYWYRQDPGQGLRLIYYSQIVNDFQKGDIAEGYSVSREKKESFPLTVTSAQKNPTAFYLCASSPNTPSTDTQYFGPGTRLTVL.

V usage is TRBV6-1 and J usage is TRBJ2-1; perhaps TRBD2 as D (6 bases). The CDR3 is made up of 16 amino acids. V was pared by 0 bases and J by 10 bases, with 19 bases between. Germline V CDR1 and CDR2: MNHNS, SASEGT. The CDR3 sequence: CASSEASGPTSGEQFF. The CDR3 DNA sequence: TGTGCCAGCAGTGAAGCATCCGGGCCGACAAGCGGGGAGCAGTTCTTC.

CDR3: CASSLGQGRGQPQHF. CDR3 sequence (DNA): TGTGCCAGCAGCCTGGGACAGGGGAGGGGTCAGCCCCAGCATTTT. This sequence joins TRBV7-8 and TRBJ1-5; 10 bases match TRBD1. Trimming at V came to 5 bases and at J to 6 bases, leaving 7 bases not matched to a gene. The CDR3 consists of 15 residues. Germline CDR1 is SGHVS and CDR2 is FQNEAQ.

The genes are TRBV30 and TRBJ2-7; TRBD1 might be the D (5 bases). The CDR3 is made up of 11 amino acids. Per germline, CDR1 GTSNPN and CDR2 SVGIG (reference sequence). V lost 8 bases to trimming and J lost 4 bases, with 12 bases between them. The CDR3 loop is CARTQGYEQYF. DNA of the CDR3: TGTGCCCGAACTCAGGGTTACGAGCAGTACTTC.

This sequence joins TRBV6-5 and TRBJ2-7, with D perhaps matching TRBD2 (6 bases). The CDR3 contains 12 residues. Germline CDR1 MNHEY, CDR2 SVGAGI. V dropped 10 bases and J dropped 5 bases, with 15 bases sitting between them. CDR3 loop: CATWAGLNEQYF. CDR3 in DNA: TGTGCCACCTGGGCGGGATTGAACGAGCAGTACTTC.

The chain's CDR3 is CAWSEGQGVDYGYTF. The CDR3 DNA sequence: TGTGCCTGGAGTGAGGGACAGGGTGTCGACTATGGCTACACCTTC. The chain combines TRBV30 with TRBJ1-2, with 9 bases lining up with TRBD1. The CDR3 spans 15 residues. The germline gives CDR1 GTSNPN, CDR2 SVGIG (reference sequence). V lost 1 base to trimming and J lost 3 bases; unmatched junction nucleotides: 6.